A selection of T cell receptor beta chains follows, all from one sample in a study of blood T cell repertoires in COVID-19. Sequencing was performed with immunoSEQ multiplex PCR; in TCRdb, only in-frame clones are kept and a portion is missing. The data show approximately 150,000 clones, around 84% seen once. Specimen: peripheral blood. The receptors derive from a woman aged 50 to 60 with COVID-19, enrolled during active disease. Both conserved end residues are part of each CDR3. The D gene is left open where the match is weak. Expanded clones get a size class; other rows say once, few or many, or leave the size out.

j_call v_call d_call clone_size cdr3_nt cdr3_aa
TRBJ2-5 TRBV19 NA NA TGTGCCTCGAAAGCTGGTTCACGGGAGACCCAGTACTTC CASKAGSRETQYF
TRBJ2-5 TRBV29-1 NA NA TGCAGCGTTGTCCCCCAGGGAGAGACCCAGTACTTC CSVVPQGETQYF
TRBJ2-1 TRBV19 NA few TGTGCCAGTAGTGTCGGGAGGGGGACAGGGAGCAATGAGCAGTTCTTC CASSVGRGTGSNEQFF
TRBJ2-2 TRBV7-2 NA NA TGTGCCAGCAGCTTAAGGGGTATGAACACCGGGGAGCTGTTTTTT CASSLRGMNTGELFF
TRBJ2-2 TRBV5-1 TRBD2 NA TGCGCCAGCAGCTTGGAGCTAGCGGGGTTTGGCACCGGGGAGCTGTTTTTT CASSLELAGFGTGELFF
TRBJ2-7 TRBV4-2 TRBD2 once TGTGCCAGCAGCCAAGAGAGACTAGCGGGACCCTACGAGCAGTACTTC CASSQERLAGPYEQYF
TRBJ1-1 TRBV6-6 NA NA TGTGCCAGCAGTTACAGCGAACCAAACACTGAAGCTTTCTTT CASSYSEPNTEAFF
TRBJ1-1 TRBV7-9 NA NA TGTGCCAGCAGCAGTAGAGCGGGGGACACTGAAGCTTTCTTT CASSSRAGDTEAFF
TRBJ2-7 TRBV11-2 TRBD2 NA TGTGCCAGCGGTAGCGGGGTTGTACTTTACGAGCAGTACTTC CASGSGVVLYEQYF
TRBJ1-5 TRBV7-6 NA NA TGTGCCAGCAGCTTAGTGGGGGGGGGTGGCAATCAGCCCCAGCATTTT CASSLVGGGGNQPQHF
TRBJ2-3 TRBV7-9 TRBD1 NA TGTGCCAGCAGCTCGACAGGGGGCGGTTTATTATATACGCAGTATTTT CASSSTGGGLLYTQYF
TRBJ2-1 TRBV30 NA NA TGTGCCTGGAGTCCACAGACAAATGAGCAGTTCTTC CAWSPQTNEQFF
TRBJ2-3 TRBV29-1 NA once TGCAGCTCCGTTCGCACAGATACGCAGTATTTT CSSVRTDTQYF
TRBJ2-3 TRBV11-2 TRBD2 NA TGTGCCAGCGCTTTCTGGACTAGCGGGGTGTCAGATACGCAGTATTTT CASAFWTSGVSDTQYF
TRBJ2-1 TRBV12-3/TRBV12-4 NA NA TGTGCCAGCAGTTTAACGGAGAATGAGCAGTTCTTC CASSLTENEQFF
TRBJ1-1 TRBV7-3 NA NA TGTGCCAGCAGCTCGACAGGACCGATGAACACTGAAGCTTTCTTT CASSSTGPMNTEAFF
TRBJ2-1 TRBV13 NA NA TGTGCCAGCAGAGGGAGCAATGAGCAGTTCTTC CASRGSNEQFF
TRBJ2-1 TRBV7-3 TRBD2 NA TGTGCCAGCAGCTTGGCCGGGACTACTAACAATGAGCAGTTCTTC CASSLAGTTNNEQFF
TRBJ1-1 TRBV5-1 TRBD1 few TGCGCCAGCAGCTTCGTTGGACAGGGGGTTACTGAAGCTTTCTTT CASSFVGQGVTEAFF
TRBJ2-1 TRBV7-9 TRBD2 NA TGTGCCAGCAGCTTAGTGGGACTAGCCTACAATGAGCAGTTCTTC CASSLVGLAYNEQFF
TRBJ2-7 TRBV9 NA NA TGTGCCAGCAGCGTAGATGGAGGGCTCCGGGAGCAGTACTTC CASSVDGGLREQYF
TRBJ2-1 TRBV2 NA once TGTGCCACCGTTGGGGGGGCGCAACCCCCCTACAATGAGCAGTTCTTC CATVGGAQPPYNEQFF
TRBJ1-1 TRBV2 NA NA TGTGCCAGCCGGGACATGAACACTGAAGCTTTCTTT CASRDMNTEAFF
TRBJ1-1 TRBV29-1 NA NA TGCAGCGCACTAAGGACGGTGGAGGCCACTGAAGCTTTCTTT CSALRTVEATEAFF
TRBJ1-1 TRBV27 NA NA TGTGCCAGCAGTTTATCGACGACAGGCTTTGCGTCAGCTTTCTTT CASSLSTTGFASAFF
TRBJ1-1 TRBV9 NA NA TGTGCCAGCAGCGTCACAGGTTCGGCTCCTGAAGCTTTCTTT CASSVTGSAPEAFF
TRBJ2-1 TRBV29-1 TRBD2 NA TGCAGCGCCGCAAGAGCGGGGGAATACAATGAGCAGTTCTTC CSAARAGEYNEQFF
TRBJ2-5 TRBV19 NA NA TGTGCCAGTAGTATCTCGGGGGGCCAGTCCCAGTACTTC CASSISGGQSQYF
TRBJ1-1 TRBV25-1 NA few TGTGCCAGCAGTTCCCGGGAAGCAAACACTGAAGCTTTCTTT CASSSREANTEAFF
TRBJ1-2 TRBV5-6 NA NA TGTGCCAGCAGCTTGCGCAGATCTAACTATGGCTACACCTTC CASSLRRSNYGYTF
TRBJ2-3 TRBV4-1 TRBD1 NA TGCGCCAGCAGCCAAGATCCCAGGACAGGGGTAACAGATACGCAGTATTTT CASSQDPRTGVTDTQYF
TRBJ2-5 TRBV6-5 NA NA TGTGCCAGCAGTTACGGGGGGACCAACAAAGAGACCCAGTACTTC CASSYGGTNKETQYF
TRBJ1-6 TRBV10-3 TRBD1 NA TGTGCCATCAGTGAGACAATACAGGGGTCCTATAATTCACCCCTCCACTTT CAISETIQGSYNSPLHF
TRBJ2-7 TRBV30 NA NA TGTGCCTGGGGCCCAGGGACCTACGAGCAGTACTTC CAWGPGTYEQYF
TRBJ2-3 TRBV10-3 TRBD2 NA TGTGCCATCAGTACCAACCTCATGACAGCGGGAAGCACAGATACGCAGTATTTT CAISTNLMTAGSTDTQYF
TRBJ1-1 TRBV12-3/TRBV12-4 TRBD1 once TGTGCCACCAGGACAGGGGCCTTTACTGAAGCTTTCTTT CATRTGAFTEAFF
TRBJ2-5 TRBV2 NA once TGTGCCAGCAGTGAATTAGGGAGCCGCCAAGAGACCCAGTACTTC CASSELGSRQETQYF